This T cell receptor (beta chain) was documented in a study of blood T cell repertoires in COVID-19. Study as a whole: The analysed material was cDNA or gDNA that came from T cells, B-cell-depleted T cells, or PBMCs.

Across 24 US areas, participants ranged in age from roughly 18 to 95 years. Which cohort a participant joined came from the clinical history participants gave. Data came from immunoSEQ multiplex PCR; TCRdb stores just in-frame clones and leaves some out. The table lists more than 300,000 clones, roughly 80% of them singletons, with less than 6% in the top ten. With 6 bases removed from V and 2 bases from J, the gap between germline ends came to 8 bases. This CDR3 comprises 13 residues. This clone was counted a few times. Sequenced: PBMCs or T cells enriched from blood (not recorded which). This TCR was recovered from a woman in her fifties or sixties who had recovered from COVID-19. This rearrangement joins TRBV12-3 or TRBV12-4 to TRBJ1-5, with a weak D call TRBD1 (5 bases). The CDR3: CASRTARNQPQHF. CDR3 coding DNA: TGTGCCAGCAGGACAGCTCGCAATCAGCCCCAGCATTTT.